This record covers a single T cell receptor beta chain. Antigen specificity is unknown. The data derive from a study of a mutant IDH1 vaccine in newly diagnosed glioma. Study observations and caveats: Pseudoprogression seemed unlinked to shifts in top peripheral T cell clonotypes.

Some clones are missing from TCRdb's copy, which holds only in-frame ones; the method was immunoSEQ multiplex PCR. The sample shows 68,000 or so clones, 84% of them seen only once. Time point here: week 35, safety follow-up. Every single dose of the vaccine, 300 ug of mutant IDH1 20-mer peptide, came with topical imiquimod. This CDR3 has 15 residues. Germline CDR1 is MDHEN and CDR2 is SYDVKM. V was shortened by 10 bases and J by 1 base, with 18 bases between the two germline ends. Material: PBMCs, obtained from a glioma patient whose treatment included an IDH1 peptide vaccine. The receptor was isolated from a man aged 18 to 35 with glioma. The V and J genes are TRBV28 and TRBJ2-3; possibly TRBD2 for D (6 bases). The CDR3 here is CAILGDRRGTDTQYF. As DNA, the CDR3 is TGTGCCATCCTAGGGGACCGGAGGGGCACAGATACGCAGTATTTT.